Following are 6 T cell receptor beta chains from one sample sequenced in a study of blood T cells in healthy people across ages. A sample-barcoded 5' primer and a J-beta primer mix were used in a second PCR of roughly 7 to 11 cycles. TCRdb called the 5' RACE reads again in MiXCR, with one record for every CDR3 protein. The sample holds around 990,000 distinct CDR3 sequences, roughly 24% seen once. The same data also contributed to another study, on T cells of mothers and their children.

Source material: blood. The receptor source for this set is a girl aged 2-9 years in good health.

The V gene is TRBV15, the J gene TRBJ2-5, with D maybe TRBD1 (7 bases). Germline CDR1 LNHNV, CDR2 YYDKDF (reference sequence). This CDR3 is built from 16 residues. Trimming removed 1 base from V and 0 bases from J, with 12 bases in between. The CDR3 nucleotides read TGTGCCACCAGCAGAGTGGCAGGGGGGTACCAAGAGACCCAGTACTTC. It encodes CATSRVAGGYQETQYF.

This clonotype was seen a few times. V and J are TRBV7-9 and TRBJ2-5, with D maybe TRBD1 (5 bases). Germline lookup yields CDR1 SEHNR and CDR2 FQNEAQ (reference sequence). The CDR3 consists of 14 residues. V was trimmed by 5 bases and J by 0 bases, leaving 10 bases between them. Here the CDR3 DNA reads TGTGCCAGCAGCCCTAAGACAGACCAAGAGACCCAGTACTTC. It specifies CASSPKTDQETQYF.

The table lists this clonotype with a few counts. The chain joins TRBV16 to TRBJ1-4, with D tentatively TRBD1 (5 bases). Germline loops: CDR1 KGHSY, CDR2 FQNENV. The ends were cut back, 0 bases at V and 6 bases at J, with 11 bases in the middle. This CDR3 region has 15 residues. The CDR3 coding sequence is TGTGCCAGCAGCCAATCAAGGGGTGTTGATGAAAAACTGTTTTTT. It codes for CASSQSRGVDEKLFF.

The V call is TRBV6-2 or TRBV6-3, the J call TRBJ2-4, with 9 bases identical to TRBD1. The CDR3 length is 15 residues. V was clipped by 5 bases and J by 7 bases; unmatched bases: 9. Per the germline V gene, CDR1 is MNHEY and CDR2 is SVGEGT. The DNA of the CDR3 is TGTGCCAGCAGTGTTCTCGGGACAGGGATGAACATTCAGTACTTC. It yields the protein CASSVLGTGMNIQYF.

The chain has TRBV20-1 and TRBJ2-3; 7 bases align to TRBD1. Germline CDR1 reads DFQATT; CDR2 reads SNEGSKA (reference sequence). CDR3 length: 16 amino acids. The CDR3 nucleotides are TGCAGCATTAGTTTACAGGGGACCCCCCCCACAGATACGCAGTATTTT. This encodes CSISLQGTPPTDTQYF.

The chain has TRBV28 and TRBJ2-5; D unclear. Germline V gene lookup returns CDR1 MDHEN and CDR2 SYDVKM. V was clipped by 5 bases and J by 2 bases, with 15 bases between them. This CDR3 has 15 residues. The DNA of the CDR3 is TGTGCCAGCAGTAGTATGAGGACCAGTCAAGAGACCCAGTACTTC. It translates to CASSSMRTSQETQYF.